The 13 T cell receptor beta chains listed next were all sequenced from one sample in a study of a mutant IDH1 vaccine in newly diagnosed glioma. Only in-frame clones appear in the TCRdb table, and some are missing; sequencing was by immunoSEQ multiplex PCR. The sample carries approximately 50,000 clones, approximately 90% recorded once. Their specific antigens are unknown. Time point meaning: week 35, safety follow-up. All doses held 300 ug of mutant IDH1 20-mer peptide, with topical imiquimod. The material sequenced was PBMCs, taken from a glioma patient whose treatment included an IDH1 peptide vaccine. These receptors all come from a woman between 40 and 50 years old with glioma.

The chain has TRBV10-2 and TRBJ2-1; D gene uncertain. From germline, CDR1 is WSHSY and CDR2 SAAADI. Trimming pared 1 base from V and 7 bases from J, leaving 5 bases between. CDR3 length: 12 amino acids. The chain's CDR3 is CASSEFLNEQFF. The CDR3 nucleotides are TGCGCCAGCAGTGAGTTTCTAAATGAGCAGTTCTTC.

The V gene is TRBV14, the J gene TRBJ2-5, with D uncertain. V lost 0 bases, J lost 5 bases, and 10 bases lay in between. The germline CDR1 and CDR2 sequences are SGHDN and FVKESK. The CDR3 contains 14 residues. The CDR3 nucleotides are TGTGCCAGCAGCCAAGATCTGCGTCGGGAGACCCAGTACTTC. Translation gives CASSQDLRRETQYF.

V gene TRBV2 combines with J gene TRBJ1-3; D not certain. This CDR3 spans 14 amino acids. The ends were cut back, 4 bases at V and 4 bases at J, with 11 bases in the middle. Germline V gene sequence: CDR1 SNHLY, CDR2 FYNNEI. The CDR3: CASSANRLGNTIYF. Here the CDR3 DNA reads TGTGCCAGCAGTGCTAACAGACTCGGAAACACCATATATTTT.

The J gene is TRBJ2-2, the V gene TRBV5-4, with 13 bases that match TRBD2. J was trimmed by 3 bases and V by 4 bases; bases with no gene match: 9. The CDR3 has 18 amino acids. Germline V gene lookup returns CDR1 SGHNT and CDR2 YYREEE (reference sequence). CDR3 sequence: CASSGELAGGPYTGELFF. The DNA for the CDR3 is TGTGCCAGCAGCGGCGAACTAGCGGGGGGGCCTTACACCGGGGAGCTGTTTTTT.

The V gene is TRBV5-4, the J gene TRBJ2-5, with a tentative D call TRBD1 (6 bases). The V end lost 1 base, the J end lost 4 bases, and 11 bases lay between the germline ends. The CDR3 runs 14 residues. The germline V gene has CDR1 SGHNT and CDR2 YYREEE (reference sequence). In DNA form, the CDR3 reads TGTGCCAGCAGCTTGTCGGCAGGGGCAGAGACCCAGTACTTC. Its protein product is CASSLSAGAETQYF.

This chain links TRBV18 with TRBJ2-7; the D gene is possibly TRBD1 (6 bases). The CDR3 runs to 14 residues. Germline CDR1 KGHSH, CDR2 LQKENI. The V gene lost 2 bases and the J gene lost 1 base, with 9 bases spanning the gap. The CDR3 spells CASSPTQGSYEQYF. The CDR3 DNA follows: TGTGCCAGCTCACCAACACAGGGATCCTACGAGCAGTACTTC.

The chain joins TRBV6-5 to TRBJ2-3, with 8 bases lining up with TRBD2. The germline gives CDR1 MNHEY, CDR2 SVGAGI. J was trimmed by 4 bases and V by 8 bases; bases with no gene match: 11. The CDR3 length is 15 residues. The CDR3 DNA reads as TGTGCCAGCGCGCGGCTTAGCGGGATGGCAGATACGCAGTATTTT. Its translation is CASARLSGMADTQYF.

Here the CDR3 DNA reads TGTTCATCACGGGGGGGGTTGAACACTGAAGCTTTCTTT. It translates to CSSRGGLNTEAFF. The chain uses TRBV6-1 and TRBJ1-1, with D perhaps TRBD1 (5 bases). CDR1 MNHNS and CDR2 SASEGT come from the germline V gene. This CDR3 has 13 amino acids.

The chain is built from TRBV7-2 and TRBJ2-2; D remains unclear. This CDR3 comprises 13 residues. CDR1 is SGHTA and CDR2 is FQGNSA in the germline V gene. V lost 2 bases and J lost 4, with 5 bases in between. The CDR3 sequence: CASSLTPTGELFF. CDR3 DNA sequence: TGTGCCAGCAGCTTAACCCCCACCGGGGAGCTGTTTTTT.

V usage is TRBV11-2 and J usage is TRBJ1-3; 9 bases map to TRBD1. In germline, CDR1 is SGHAT, CDR2 FQNNGV. The ends lost 1 base at V and 2 bases at J; junction bases unmatched: 12. The CDR3 is 19 amino acids. CDR3 sequence reads: CASSLGDRVLSSAGNTIYF. The CDR3 nucleotides read TGTGCCAGCAGCTTAGGGGACAGGGTATTGTCATCTGCTGGAAACACCATATATTTT. The whole variable domain, remainder taken from reference TRBV11-2 and TRBJ1-3, is EAGVAQSPRYKIIEKRQSVAFWCNPISGHATLYWYQQILGQGPKLLIQFQNNGVVDDSQLPKDRFSAERLKGVDSTLKIQPAKLEDSAVYLCASSLGDRVLSSAGNTIYFGEGSWLTVV.

This chain uses TRBV6-6 with TRBJ2-2; 10 nucleotides agree with TRBD2. The length of the CDR3 is 15 residues. Germline CDR1 MNHNY, CDR2 SVGAGI (reference sequence). Trimming at V came to 0 bases and at J to 8 bases, leaving 3 bases not matched to a gene. CDR3 nucleotide sequence: TGTGCCAGCAGTTACTCGACACTAGCGGGGGGGGAGCTGTTTTTT. It encodes CASSYSTLAGGELFF.

Only one count was recorded for this clone. V and J are TRBV7-2 and TRBJ2-7; 8 positions agree with TRBD1. Germline V gives CDR1 SGHTA, CDR2 FQGNSA. The CDR3 loop spans 15 amino acids. The V and J ends lost 1 base and 0 bases, in that order; junction bases with no gene match: 2. The CDR3 loop is CASSLGTGLSYEQYF. CDR3 nucleotide sequence: TGTGCCAGCAGCTTAGGGACAGGGCTCTCCTACGAGCAGTACTTC.

The chain joins TRBV6-5 to TRBJ1-2; 9 bases map to TRBD1. CDR3 length: 15 residues. Germline V gene lookup returns CDR1 MNHEY and CDR2 SVGAGI. CDR3 coding DNA: TGTGTTACCGGGACAGGGACAACCAGTAACTATGGCTACACCTTC. It encodes CVTGTGTTSNYGYTF.